The sequence of this TCR beta chain was determined in a study of cytomegalovirus exposure and HLA in healthy donors. Study-wide background: Early release data held tens of millions of unique TCRs from HLA-typed donors.

Researchers ran the PCR with 60 Vbeta and 13 Jbeta primers. Assay: immunoSEQ multiplex PCR; the TCRdb copy retains only in-frame clones and omits some. The sample consists of around 200,000 clones, roughly 87% of them appearing once. This clone was counted once. The CDR3 spans 13 residues. Germline trimming cut 9 bases from V and 6 bases from J; bases unmatched to any gene: 7. Germline assignment: CDR1 SNHLY and CDR2 FYNNEI. This TCR was recovered from a man aged 50-59 years in good health and CMV-seronegative. V gene TRBV2 combines with J gene TRBJ2-3; TRBD2 aligns across 9 bases. Material for sequencing was PBMCs. In DNA form, the CDR3 reads TGTGCCAGTATAGCGGGGGCCACGGATACGCAGTATTTT. This sequence encodes CASIAGATDTQYF.